Listed below are T cell receptor beta chains from one sample, sequenced in a study of early T cells in non-severe SARS-CoV-2 infection. A single record per CDR3 protein comes from TCRdb applying MiXCR to the 5' RACE reads. The table includes about 26,000 distinct CDR3 sequences, 5.1% detected once. Sequences were obtained from whole blood. These receptors were collected from an adult who was a healthcare worker with PCR-confirmed SARS-CoV-2 infection or an uninfected control (not recorded which). CDR3s leave out the opening cysteine and the closing phenylalanine or tryptophan. Part of the rows lack a size; the others show once, few, many or a class for expanded clones.

>TRBJ2-5|TRBV6-2/TRBV6-3|many
ASRRTPPSETQY
>TRBJ2-1|TRBV24-1|NA
ATSDPGLPEQF
>TRBJ2-4|TRBV4-3|NA
ASSQEAHGLLAKNIQY
>TRBJ1-1|TRBV5-1|many
ASSLEGASAF
>TRBJ1-1|TRBV20-1|many
SARGLRAEAF
>TRBJ2-1|TRBV24-1|few
ATSSFRGGDNNEQF
>TRBJ2-7|TRBV2|few
ASYGTASYEQY
>TRBJ1-2|TRBV7-2|few
ASSAGAGLYYGYT
>TRBJ1-4|TRBV11-2|many
ASSDSNRGNEKLF
>TRBJ1-5|TRBV19|NA
ASSPRNQPQH
>TRBJ2-3|TRBV29-1|NA
SVDVGSIDTQY
>TRBJ2-1|TRBV12-3/TRBV12-4|many
ASSSRSREQF
>TRBJ1-1|TRBV9|few
ASGTGTKAF
>TRBJ2-3|TRBV10-3|many
AIKGDSGSPDTQY
>TRBJ2-7|TRBV7-8|NA
ASSPGHERYEQY
>TRBJ2-1|TRBV5-1|few
ASSLASGGYNEQF
>TRBJ2-1|TRBV11-2|many
ASTSGLAGSYEQF
>TRBJ2-3|TRBV5-4|many
ASSWDEGTDTQY
>TRBJ1-2|TRBV4-1|NA
ASSQGDRGYGYT
>TRBJ2-1|TRBV20-1|few
SARVPPYNEQF
>TRBJ2-7|TRBV10-3|many
AISEAGGQEQY
>TRBJ2-6|TRBV6-1|NA
ASSETATGANVLT
>TRBJ1-1|TRBV20-1|many
SARDGGRQGRDTEAF
>TRBJ2-7|TRBV11-2|many
ASSLTSANYEQY
>TRBJ2-7|TRBV12-3/TRBV12-4|many
ASSFTRDGYEQY
>TRBJ2-7|TRBV11-2|few
ASSFPTGARYEQY
>TRBJ2-3|TRBV6-5|many
ASTAGTSGTDTQY
>TRBJ1-4|TRBV6-5|NA
ASWSGNEKLF
>TRBJ2-4|TRBV7-2|many
ASSPQGQNIQY
>TRBJ2-5|TRBV6-6|many
ASSSVAGETQETQY
>TRBJ2-5|TRBV20-1|NA
SARDDRGLQETQY
>TRBJ2-3|TRBV4-2|many
ASSMGQGEADTQY
>TRBJ2-3|TRBV7-2|many
ASSLVQEAPTDTQY
>TRBJ1-5|TRBV19|many
ASAPGLGQGNQPQH
>TRBJ2-3|TRBV6-1|many
ASSVFPTGESTDTQY
>TRBJ2-5|TRBV2|few
ASSEGPGAQY